These 17 T cell receptor beta chains share one sample of origin, sequenced in a study of T cell responses to AZD1222 COVID-19 vaccine. The data were produced by immunoSEQ multiplex PCR, yet TCRdb's version contains in-frame clones alone and is incomplete. The profile shows 100,000 to 120,000 clones, 85% to 95% of them singletons. This material consisted of peripheral blood, taken on day 0 of AZD1222 vaccination. These receptors originate from an adult in good health.

This clone is a singleton in its sample. V and J are TRBV7-2 and TRBJ1-2; 7 positions agree with TRBD1. Losses at the gene ends were 4 bases for V and 1 base for J; bases not matched to a gene: 6. CDR3 length: 15 residues. CDR1 and CDR2 (germline): SGHTA, FQGNSA. CDR3 residues: CASSWVAGGNYGYTF. DNA of the CDR3: TGTGCCAGCAGCTGGGTGGCAGGGGGTAACTATGGCTACACCTTC.

The chain carries TRBV19 and TRBJ2-4, with D possibly being TRBD1 (6 bases). Trimming stripped 7 bases from V and 0 bases from J, with 13 bases between. Germline CDR1 LNHDA, CDR2 SQIVND (reference sequence). This CDR3 has 15 amino acids. The CDR3 DNA follows: TGTGCCAGTACCCCCGGGACACTAGCCAAAAACATTCAGTACTTC. Its translation is CASTPGTLAKNIQYF.

The chain is built from TRBV13 and TRBJ1-1; D not certain. Germline loops: CDR1 PRHDT, CDR2 FYEKMQ (reference sequence). Deletions cut 5 bases from V and 5 bases from J, with 9 bases between. CDR3 length: 12 amino acids. The DNA of the CDR3 is TGTGCCAGCAGCCCTAGACGAACTGAAGCTTTCTTT. Its protein product is CASSPRRTEAFF. Using reference TRBV13 and TRBJ1-1 for the parts outside the CDR3, the full variable domain is AAGVIQSPRHLIKEKRETATLKCYPIPRHDTVYWYQQGPGQDPQFLISFYEKMQSDKGSIPDRFSAQQFSDYHSELNMSSLELGDSALYFCASSPRRTEAFFGQGTRLTVV.

The rearrangement joins TRBV2 to TRBJ1-1; D gene unclear. From germline, CDR1 is SNHLY and CDR2 FYNNEI. There are 14 residues in the CDR3. V gave up 1 base and J gave up 6 bases, with 12 bases separating them. The CDR3 bases are TGTGCCAGCAGTGAAGGAGCCGCCGGTCCTGAAGCTTTCTTT. It codes for CASSEGAAGPEAFF.

This chain links TRBV15 with TRBJ2-1, with 8 bases aligning to TRBD1. After removal of 5 bases from V and 15 bases from J, the junction contained 24 bases not matched to a gene. The germline V gene has CDR1 LNHNV and CDR2 YYDKDF (reference sequence). This CDR3 contains 17 residues. The CDR3 sequence: CATSSSPDRGNLGWLFF. The CDR3 nucleotides read TGTGCCACCAGCTCCTCCCCCGACAGGGGTAATCTGGGGTGGCTGTTCTTC. The variable domain in full, completed from reference TRBV15 and TRBJ2-1, reads DAMVIQNPRYQVTQFGKPVTLSCSQTLNHNVMYWYQQKSSQAPKLLFHYYDKDFNNEADTPDNFQSRRPNTSFCFLDIRSPGLGDTAMYLCATSSSPDRGNLGWLFFGPGTRLTVL.

This chain links TRBV5-1 with TRBJ1-4; weak D call: TRBD1 (6 bases). This CDR3 contains 13 residues. Germline V gene data show CDR1 as SGHRS and CDR2 as YFSETQ. The V end lost 1 base, the J end lost 13 bases, and 14 bases lay between the germline ends. The CDR3 nucleotides read TGCGCCAGCAGCTTGACAGGGCCCGCTGGACTGTTTTTT. Its protein is CASSLTGPAGLFF.

V is TRBV18 and J is TRBJ1-1, with D maybe TRBD1 (6 bases). Looked up from germline, CDR1 is KGHSH and CDR2 is LQKENI. Trimming stripped 3 bases from V and 10 bases from J, with 15 bases between. This CDR3 is 13 amino acids long. CDR3 DNA: TGTGCCAGCTCACCGGGGGACACCGGGGCAGCTTTCTTT. Translating gives CASSPGDTGAAFF.

This clone was seen a handful of times. The V gene is TRBV11-3, the J gene TRBJ1-2; D remains ambiguous. CDR1 and CDR2 from the germline V gene are SGHNT and YENEEA. This CDR3 is 13 amino acids long. V dropped 5 bases and J dropped 4 bases, with 11 bases sitting between them. CDR3 sequence (DNA): TGTGCCAGCAGCCGGGTGGCGGGCTATGGCTACACCTTC. Translating it yields CASSRVAGYGYTF.

The chain uses TRBV5-4 and TRBJ1-1; no firm D call. Trimming shortened V by 4 bases and J by 4 bases, and 8 bases separated the two germline ends. The CDR3 consists of 12 residues. Germline CDR1 SGHNT, CDR2 YYREEE (reference sequence). This chain's CDR3 is CASSPFGTEAFF. Written as DNA, the CDR3 is TGTGCCAGCAGCCCCTTCGGCACTGAAGCTTTCTTT.

The chain carries TRBV20-1 and TRBJ2-5, with D possibly matching TRBD1 (5 bases). The CDR3 runs to 11 residues. V lost 6 bases to trimming and J lost 4 bases, with 9 bases between them. Germline V gene data show CDR1 as DFQATT and CDR2 as SNEGSKA (reference sequence). CDR3 DNA sequence: TGCAGTGCCCACAGGTCAGAGACCCAGTACTTC. Its translation is CSAHRSETQYF.

The chain combines TRBV7-6 with TRBJ2-2, with D perhaps given as TRBD1 or TRBD2 (6 bases each). This CDR3 spans 15 amino acids. The germline gives CDR1 SGHVS, CDR2 FNYEAQ. The V end lost 2 bases, the J end lost 6 bases, and 13 bases lay between the germline ends. CDR3 coding DNA: TGTGCCAGCAGCTTATACATAGGGGGGCCCGGGGAGCTGTTTTTT. It codes for CASSLYIGGPGELFF.

J is TRBJ2-1 and V is TRBV7-6, with a weak D call TRBD1 (6 bases). This CDR3 comprises 15 residues. Germline lookup yields CDR1 SGHVS and CDR2 FNYEAQ. The V and J ends lost 2 bases and 8 bases respectively, with 16 bases between them. The CDR3 here is CASSLMGALPDEQFF. The CDR3 region has the DNA TGTGCCAGCAGCTTAATGGGGGCACTTCCCGATGAGCAGTTCTTC.

CDR3 nucleotide sequence: TGTGCCAGCAGCCCGACAGGGAGCAGGGCCGGGGAGCTGTTTTTT. Translation: CASSPTGSRAGELFF. The gene calls are TRBV9 and TRBJ2-2; 7 bases fit TRBD1. This CDR3 contains 15 residues. With 4 bases clipped from V and 6 bases from J, the junction kept 9 bases outside the gene matches. From germline, CDR1 is SGDLS and CDR2 YYNGEE.

The chain has TRBV19 and TRBJ2-1; possibly TRBD1 for D (6 bases). Germline V gene data show CDR1 as LNHDA and CDR2 as SQIVND (reference sequence). CDR3 length equals 14 residues. V was pared by 8 bases and J by 0 bases, with 11 bases between. CDR3 protein: CASDQGSSYNEQFF. The CDR3, as DNA: TGTGCCAGTGACCAGGGGAGCTCCTACAATGAGCAGTTCTTC.

In this sample, this clone turned up a few times. The V call is TRBV27, the J call TRBJ2-1; the match to TRBD2 covers 11 bases. With V trimmed by 3 bases and J by 5 bases, 6 bases remained unmatched. Germline V gene sequence: CDR1 MNHEY, CDR2 SMNVEV (reference sequence). This CDR3 comprises 16 residues. The CDR3 bases are TGTGCCAGCAGTTTGCAACCTAGCGGGGGGAACAATGAGCAGTTCTTC. Protein product: CASSLQPSGGNNEQFF.

The chain has TRBV27 and TRBJ2-7, with TRBD1 matching over 8 bases. CDR1 and CDR2 (germline): MNHEY, SMNVEV (reference sequence). CDR3 length: 15 residues. Trimming took 4 bases from V and 4 from J; bases not matched to a gene: 9. For the CDR3, the DNA is TGTGCCAGCAGTTCCTCGGACAGGGCGAAATACGAGCAGTACTTC. Translating gives CASSSSDRAKYEQYF.

For this clone: The junction differs from germline at one of its ends, possibly a read error. The chain employs TRBV19 and TRBJ1-5; D not certain. The CDR3 has 14 residues. In germline, CDR1 is LNHDA, CDR2 SQIVND (reference sequence). The CDR3 DNA sequence: TGTGCCAGTAGTATTGGGGATCAGAATCGGCCCCAGCATTTT. Residues: CASSIGDQNRPQHF.